This T cell receptor beta chain was sequenced for a study of shared clonotypes between healthy human individuals. Points from the study as a whole: Clonotype sharing across several donors was observed for around 5% of naive CD4 clonotypes.

Turning to this clone: Antigen specificity is unknown.

V was clipped by 1 base and J by 5 bases; unmatched bases: 4. CDR1 is SGHVS, CDR2 FNYEAQ, per germline. The CDR3 runs to 16 residues. Genomic DNA from each subset was divided evenly over several immunoSEQ plates. The assay was immunoSEQ multiplex PCR, and TCRdb's table has in-frame clones only and misses some. Of approximately 1,500,000 clones listed, nearly 99% were seen once; the top ten hold about 0.45%. All of the donors resided in Nashville, Tennessee, and each was a Caucasian adult. In the CD4+ fraction, cells were divided into CD45RA+ naive and CD45RA-negative memory subsets. The sample comprised naive CD4+ T cells sorted from blood. Regarding subset: CD45RA+ positively selected. The chain is built from TRBV7-6 and TRBJ2-5, with 13 nucleotides matching TRBD2. The sequence was collected from a man between 25 and 39 years old in good health. CDR3 region: CASSLEALAGGETQYF. DNA of the CDR3: TGTGCCAGCAGCTTAGAAGCACTAGCGGGAGGGGAGACCCAGTACTTC.